This is a list of T cell receptor beta chains from one sample in a study of primary melanoma T cells and metastatic recurrence. TCRdb keeps only in-frame clones here, not all; method: immunoSEQ multiplex PCR. This table holds approximately 250 clones, more than 75% found once. Sequenced: melanoma tumor tissue. The receptors originated from a human donor with melanoma. Both conserved end residues are part of each CDR3. A D gene is named only where the DNA matches it firmly. Clone size is not always given. Where it is, it says once, few, many or a class for expanded clones.

size	D	J	V	CDR3	DNA
NA	TRBD1	TRBJ2-1	TRBV12-5	CASGLDPGQGWDEQFF	TGTGCTAGTGGTTTGGACCCGGGACAGGGATGGGATGAGCAGTTCTTC
NA	NA	TRBJ2-7	TRBV11-3	CASSLHQAGYEQYF	TGTGCCAGCAGCTTACACCAGGCCGGTTACGAGCAGTACTTC
NA	TRBD1	TRBJ2-5	TRBV11-3	CASSLRTGKRGETQYF	TGTGCCAGCAGCTTGAGGACAGGGAAGAGGGGAGAGACCCAGTACTTC
few	NA	TRBJ1-4	TRBV1	CASSQGLANEKLFF	TGCGCCAGCAGCCAAGGGTTGGCTAATGAAAAACTGTTTTTT
NA	NA	TRBJ1-5	TRBV28	CASSPSRAGQPQHF	TGTGCCAGCAGTCCTTCCAGGGCCGGCCAGCCCCAGCATTTT
once	NA	TRBJ1-1	TRBV6-8	CASRRYLQTIAEAFF	TGTGCCAGCAGACGCTACTTGCAGACCATCGCTGAAGCTTTCTTT
once	NA	TRBJ1-5	TRBV9	CASSVGQYSNQPQHF	TGTGCCAGCAGCGTCGGACAGTATAGCAATCAGCCCCAGCATTTT
NA	TRBD2	TRBJ2-1	TRBV15	CATSRVAGGWNEQFF	TGTGCCACCAGCAGAGTAGCGGGAGGTTGGAATGAGCAGTTCTTC
NA	NA	TRBJ2-1	TRBV15	CATSRDGGRTYNEQFF	TGTGCCACCAGCAGAGATGGGGGGAGAACCTACAATGAGCAGTTCTTC
few	NA	TRBJ1-3	TRBV28	CASSRGSGNTIYF	TGTGCCAGCAGTAGGGGCTCTGGAAACACCATATATTTT
NA	TRBD1	TRBJ1-3	TRBV18	CASSPQQGPRGNTIYF	TGTGCCAGCTCACCCCAACAGGGGCCAAGGGGAAACACCATATATTTT
few	NA	TRBJ2-3	TRBV9	CASSVEGGPARTQYF	TGTGCCAGCAGCGTAGAAGGTGGGCCGGCTCGTACGCAGTATTTT
NA	TRBD2	TRBJ2-2	TRBV18	CASSPPGLASGELFF	TGTGCCAGCTCACCACCGGGACTAGCCAGCGGGGAGCTGTTTTTT
NA	TRBD2	TRBJ2-2	TRBV10-2	CASEAGGPPGELFF	TGCGCCAGCGAAGCGGGAGGCCCCCCCGGGGAGCTGTTTTTT
few	NA	TRBJ1-2	TRBV1	CASSQDHRVGGVGYTF	TGCGCCAGCAGCCAAGATCACCGGGTCGGGGGAGTTGGCTACACCTTC
NA	TRBD1	TRBJ2-6	TRBV10-2	CASMRQGARGANVLTF	TGCGCCAGCATGAGACAGGGGGCGCGAGGGGCCAACGTCCTGACTTTC
NA	NA	TRBJ1-1	TRBV10-2	CASSGWVMNTEAFF	TGCGCCAGCAGTGGGTGGGTCATGAACACTGAAGCTTTCTTT
NA	NA	TRBJ2-5	TRBV18	CASSDRGDSGEYF	TGTGCCAGCTCAGATCGTGGGGACTCCGGCGAGTACTTC
NA	TRBD1	TRBJ1-5	TRBV6-8	CASSPGTGYSNQPQHF	TGTGCCAGCAGTCCCGGGACAGGGTATAGCAATCAGCCCCAGCATTTT
NA	TRBD1	TRBJ2-7	TRBV19	CASSKRQGARHEQYF	TGTGCCAGTAGTAAAAGACAGGGGGCTCGCCACGAGCAGTACTTC
once	TRBD1	TRBJ1-5	TRBV5-1	CASSPGQGGDQPQHF	TGCGCCAGCAGCCCGGGACAGGGAGGGGATCAGCCCCAGCATTTT
few	NA	TRBJ1-4	TRBV5-1	CASSLYGIDANEKLFF	TGCGCCAGCAGCTTGTACGGAATCGATGCTAATGAAAAACTGTTTTTT
hyperexpanded	NA	TRBJ2-2	TRBV11-3	CASSPPPNGYANTGELFF	TGTGCCAGCAGCCCACCCCCCAATGGCTACGCGAACACCGGGGAGCTGTTTTTT
NA	NA	TRBJ2-2	TRBV6-8	CASSVDEDTGELFF	TGTGCCAGCAGTGTGGACGAGGACACCGGGGAGCTGTTTTTT
NA	NA	TRBJ1-2	TRBV6-8	CASSRDTSFSYGYTF	TGTGCCAGCAGCCGGGACACGTCGTTTTCCTATGGCTACACCTTC
NA	NA	TRBJ1-5	TRBV7-5	CASSLSGGVGQPQHF	TGTGCCAGCAGCCTATCTGGGGGGGTTGGGCAGCCCCAGCATTTT